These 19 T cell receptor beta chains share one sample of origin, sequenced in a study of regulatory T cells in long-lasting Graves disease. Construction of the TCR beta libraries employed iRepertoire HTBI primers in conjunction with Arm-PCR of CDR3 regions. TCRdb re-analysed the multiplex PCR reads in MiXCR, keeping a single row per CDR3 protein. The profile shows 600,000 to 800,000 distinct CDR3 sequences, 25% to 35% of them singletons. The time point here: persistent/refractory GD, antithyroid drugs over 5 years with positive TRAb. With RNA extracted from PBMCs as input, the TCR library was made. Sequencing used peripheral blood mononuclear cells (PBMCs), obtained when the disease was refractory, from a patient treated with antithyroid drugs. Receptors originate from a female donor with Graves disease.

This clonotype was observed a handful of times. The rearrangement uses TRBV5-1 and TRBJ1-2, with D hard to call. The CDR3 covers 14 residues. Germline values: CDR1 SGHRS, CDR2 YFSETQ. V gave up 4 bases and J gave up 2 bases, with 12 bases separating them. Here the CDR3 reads CASSERRKNYGYTF. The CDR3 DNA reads TGCGCCAGCAGCGAAAGACGGAAGAACTATGGCTACACCTTC.

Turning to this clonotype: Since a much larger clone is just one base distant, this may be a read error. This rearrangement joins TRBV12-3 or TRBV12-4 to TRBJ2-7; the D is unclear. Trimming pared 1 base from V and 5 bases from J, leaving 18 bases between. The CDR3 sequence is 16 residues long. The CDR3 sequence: CASSLEAGPRTHEQYF. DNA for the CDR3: TGTGCCAGCAGTTTAGAGGCTGGGCCACGCACCCACGAGCAGTACTTC.

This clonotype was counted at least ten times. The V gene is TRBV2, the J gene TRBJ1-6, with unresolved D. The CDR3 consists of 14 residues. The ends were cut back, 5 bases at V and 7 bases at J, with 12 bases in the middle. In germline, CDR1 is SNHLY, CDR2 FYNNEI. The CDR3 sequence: CASSTGRANSPLHF. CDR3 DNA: TGTGCCAGCAGTACTGGAAGGGCGAATTCACCCCTCCACTTT. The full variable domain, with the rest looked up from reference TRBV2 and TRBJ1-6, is EPEVTQTPSHQVTQMGQEVILRCVPISNHLYFYWYRQILGQKVEFLVSFYNNEISEKSEIFDDQFSVERPDGSNFTLKIRSTKLEDSAMYFCASSTGRANSPLHFGNGTRLTVT.

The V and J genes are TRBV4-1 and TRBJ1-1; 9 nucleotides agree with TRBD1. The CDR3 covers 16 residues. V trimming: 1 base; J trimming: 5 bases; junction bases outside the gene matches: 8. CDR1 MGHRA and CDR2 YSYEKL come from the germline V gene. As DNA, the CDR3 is TGCGCCAGCAGCCAAGGACAGGGGGGTTGGGTAACTGAAGCTTTCTTT. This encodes CASSQGQGGWVTEAFF.

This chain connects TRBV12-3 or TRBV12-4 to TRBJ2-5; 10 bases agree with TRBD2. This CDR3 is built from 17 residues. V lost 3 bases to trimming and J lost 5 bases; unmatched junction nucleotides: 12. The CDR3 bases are TGTGCCAGCAGTTTGGGTCTGCAGCGGGAGGGCCAGGAGACCCAGTACTTC. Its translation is CASSLGLQREGQETQYF.

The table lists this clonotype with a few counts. CDR3 protein: CASSLDLAYTGELFF. CDR3 nucleotide sequence: TGTGCCAGCAGCTTAGACCTAGCGTACACCGGGGAGCTGTTTTTT. The chain joins TRBV7-2 to TRBJ2-2; possibly TRBD2 for D (6 bases). V was shortened by 1 base and J by 3 bases, with 9 bases between the two germline ends. The CDR3 is made up of 15 amino acids. Germline V gene data show CDR1 as SGHTA and CDR2 as FQGNSA.

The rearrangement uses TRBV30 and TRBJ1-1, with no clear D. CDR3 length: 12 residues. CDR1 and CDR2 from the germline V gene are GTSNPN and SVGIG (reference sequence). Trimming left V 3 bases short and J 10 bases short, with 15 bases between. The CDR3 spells CAWRDDRHIAFF. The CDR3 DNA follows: TGTGCCTGGAGGGACGACCGTCACATAGCTTTCTTT. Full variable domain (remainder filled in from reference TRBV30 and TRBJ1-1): SQTIHQWPATLVQPVGSPLSLECTVEGTSNPNLYWYRQAAGRGLQLLFYSVGIGQISSEVPQNLSASRPQDRQFILSSKKLLLSDSGFYLCAWRDDRHIAFFGQGTRLTVV.

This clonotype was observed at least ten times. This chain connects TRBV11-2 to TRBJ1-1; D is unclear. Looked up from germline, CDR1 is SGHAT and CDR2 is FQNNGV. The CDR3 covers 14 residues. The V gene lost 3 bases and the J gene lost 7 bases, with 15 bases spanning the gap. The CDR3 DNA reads TGTGCCAGCAGCTTCGTAGTCCCAAGGGATGAAGCTTTCTTT. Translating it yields CASSFVVPRDEAFF.

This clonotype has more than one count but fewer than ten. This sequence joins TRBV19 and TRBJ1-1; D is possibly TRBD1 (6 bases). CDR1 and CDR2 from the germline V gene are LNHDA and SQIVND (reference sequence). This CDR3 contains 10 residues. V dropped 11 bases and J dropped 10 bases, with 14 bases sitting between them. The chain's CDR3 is CAPAGARAFF. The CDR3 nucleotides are TGTGCCCCGGCGGGGGCAAGAGCTTTCTTT.

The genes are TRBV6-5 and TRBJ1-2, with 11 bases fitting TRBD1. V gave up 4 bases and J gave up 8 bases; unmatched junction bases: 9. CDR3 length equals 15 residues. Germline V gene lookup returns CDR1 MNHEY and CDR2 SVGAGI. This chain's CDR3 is CASSSLGTGGGGYTF. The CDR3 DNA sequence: TGTGCCAGCAGTTCCCTGGGGACAGGGGGTGGCGGCTACACCTTC.

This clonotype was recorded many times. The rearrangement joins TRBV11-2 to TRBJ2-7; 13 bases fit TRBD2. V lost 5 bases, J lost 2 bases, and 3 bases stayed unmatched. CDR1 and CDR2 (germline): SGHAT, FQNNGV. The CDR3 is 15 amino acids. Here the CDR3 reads CASSAGLAGAYEQYF. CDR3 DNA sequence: TGTGCCAGCAGCGCCGGACTAGCGGGAGCCTACGAGCAGTACTTC. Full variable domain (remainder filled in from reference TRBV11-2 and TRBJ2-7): EAGVAQSPRYKIIEKRQSVAFWCNPISGHATLYWYQQILGQGPKLLIQFQNNGVVDDSQLPKDRFSAERLKGVDSTLKIQPAKLEDSAVYLCASSAGLAGAYEQYFGPGTRLTVT.

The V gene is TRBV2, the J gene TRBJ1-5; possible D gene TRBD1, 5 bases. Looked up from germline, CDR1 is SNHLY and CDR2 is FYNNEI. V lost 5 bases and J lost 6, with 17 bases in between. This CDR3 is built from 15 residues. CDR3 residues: CASSKGRGVSQPQHF. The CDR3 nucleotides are TGTGCCAGCAGTAAGGGACGGGGAGTCAGTCAGCCCCAGCATTTT.

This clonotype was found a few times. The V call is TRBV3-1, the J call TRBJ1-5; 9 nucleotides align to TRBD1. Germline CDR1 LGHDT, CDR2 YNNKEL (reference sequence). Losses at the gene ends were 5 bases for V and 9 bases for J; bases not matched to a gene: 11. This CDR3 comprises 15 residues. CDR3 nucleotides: TGTGCCAGCAGCGCCGGGACAGGGAGCAGTTTGCCCCAGCATTTT. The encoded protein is CASSAGTGSSLPQHF. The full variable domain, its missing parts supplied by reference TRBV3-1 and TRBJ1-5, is DTAVSQTPKYLVTQMGNDKSIKCEQNLGHDTMYWYKQDSKKFLKIMFSYNNKELIINETVPNRFSPKSPDKAHLNLHINSLELGDSAVYFCASSAGTGSSLPQHFGDGTRLSIL.

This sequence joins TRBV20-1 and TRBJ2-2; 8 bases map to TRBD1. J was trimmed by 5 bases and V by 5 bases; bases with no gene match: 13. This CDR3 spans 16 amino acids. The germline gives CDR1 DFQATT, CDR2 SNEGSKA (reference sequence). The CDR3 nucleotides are TGCAGTGCTCGATCCGTAACAGGGGGAGGAACCGGGGAGCTGTTTTTT. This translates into CSARSVTGGGTGELFF.

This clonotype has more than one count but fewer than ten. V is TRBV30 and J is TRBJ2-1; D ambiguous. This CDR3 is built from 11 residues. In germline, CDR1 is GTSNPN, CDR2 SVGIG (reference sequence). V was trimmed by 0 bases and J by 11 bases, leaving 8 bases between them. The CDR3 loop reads CAWSVQNQQFF. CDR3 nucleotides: TGTGCCTGGAGTGTACAGAACCAGCAGTTCTTC.

The CDR3 is CSARAGGAGSSYNEQFF. The CDR3 region has the DNA TGCAGTGCTAGAGCGGGTGGAGCGGGAAGCTCCTACAATGAGCAGTTCTTC. The J gene is TRBJ2-1, the V gene TRBV20-1; TRBD2 matches at 7 bases. In germline, CDR1 is DFQATT, CDR2 SNEGSKA (reference sequence). V shed 1 base, J shed 0 bases, and the junction held 9 bases outside the gene matches. This CDR3 contains 17 residues.

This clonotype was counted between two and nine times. The CDR3 protein is CSARVAGVALTTNEKLFF. For the CDR3, the DNA is TGCAGTGCTAGGGTAGCAGGGGTTGCTCTCACAACTAATGAAAAACTGTTTTTT. The chain carries TRBV20-1 and TRBJ1-4; D may be TRBD1 (6 bases). The germline gives CDR1 DFQATT, CDR2 SNEGSKA (reference sequence). The CDR3 sequence is 18 residues long. Deletions cut 3 bases from V and 0 bases from J, with 20 bases between.

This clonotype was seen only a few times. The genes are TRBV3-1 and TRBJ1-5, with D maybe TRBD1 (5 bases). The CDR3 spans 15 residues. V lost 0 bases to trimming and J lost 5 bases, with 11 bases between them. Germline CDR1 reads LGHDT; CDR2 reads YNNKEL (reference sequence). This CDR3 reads CASSQESGNHQPQHF. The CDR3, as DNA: TGTGCCAGCAGCCAAGAATCAGGGAATCATCAGCCCCAGCATTTT. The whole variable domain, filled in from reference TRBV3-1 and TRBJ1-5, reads DTAVSQTPKYLVTQMGNDKSIKCEQNLGHDTMYWYKQDSKKFLKIMFSYNNKELIINETVPNRFSPKSPDKAHLNLHINSLELGDSAVYFCASSQESGNHQPQHFGDGTRLSIL.

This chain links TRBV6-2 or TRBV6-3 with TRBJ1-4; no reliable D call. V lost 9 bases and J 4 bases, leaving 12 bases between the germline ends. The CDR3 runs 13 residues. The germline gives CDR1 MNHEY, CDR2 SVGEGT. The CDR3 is CASRESRNEKLFF. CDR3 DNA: TGTGCCAGTAGAGAAAGCCGTAATGAAAAACTGTTTTTT.